This T cell receptor (beta chain) emerged from a study of vaccination and CD4 T cells after COVID-19. Study-wide background: Control wells got either CEFX epitopes, HIV-1 Nef peptides, or no peptide at all.

Treatment indicated: approximately nine-day PBMC culture with coronavirus spike peptide pools or control peptides (ViraFEST assay). For ViraFEST, peptide pools expanded antigen-specific T cells, after which the TCRs were sequenced. The Oncomine TCR Beta short-read assay sequenced DNA from cultured CD4+ T cells. Genomic DNA was isolated from cultured CD4+ T cells. One entry per CDR3 protein results from TCRdb running MiXCR on the PCR reads. The profile shows around 13,000 distinct CDR3 sequences, around 56% of them singletons. The length of the CDR3 is 13 residues. Germline lookup yields CDR1 SNHLY and CDR2 FYNNEI. V lost 4 bases and J 2 bases, leaving 6 bases between the germline ends. A note on this clonotype: What it binds is not known.

Sequenced material: CD4+ T cells from blood, cultured in vitro. V usage is TRBV2 and J usage is TRBJ1-3; D may be TRBD1 (5 bases). The origin of this receptor is a human donor who had recovered from COVID-19. For the CDR3, the DNA is TGTGCCAGCAGTGCGGGGCCTGGAAACACCATATATTTT. Residues: CASSAGPGNTIYF.